The 25 T cell receptor beta chains reported below all come from one sample, sequenced in a study of quantifying T cell responses using KT2 cells. Looking at the study overall: Reverse transcription used primers in the TCR alpha and beta constant regions.

A single-stranded UMI oligo with SP2 sequence was ligated to cDNA 3' ends. The first PCR ran 4 to 5 cycles with an equimolar RC1.1 and RC1.2 beta primer mix. TCRdb reanalysed the UMI-ligation and nested PCR reads using MiXCR and keeps one entry per CDR3 protein. The sample contains 52,000 or so distinct CDR3 sequences, around an eighth of which appear only once. Material for sequencing was PBMCs spiked with cells of the T cell clone KT2. These receptors all come from a human donor.

This sequence joins TRBV19 and TRBJ2-1, with 8 positions matching TRBD2. In germline, CDR1 is LNHDA, CDR2 SQIVND (reference sequence). This CDR3 is built from 14 residues. Germline trimming cut 3 bases from V and 5 bases from J; bases unmatched to any gene: 3. CDR3 sequence (DNA): TGTGCCAGTAGTATGGCGGGGGGCGACAATGAGCAGTTCTTC. As protein: CASSMAGGDNEQFF.

This clonotype was detected a few times. V gene TRBV29-1 combines with J gene TRBJ2-3, with D possibly TRBD1 on 7 matching bases. V was cut by 5 bases and J by 0 bases, with 21 bases left in between. This CDR3 contains 17 residues. Germline CDR1 and CDR2: SQVTM and ANQGSEA. The CDR3 protein is CSVHGEEGARSTDTQYF. The CDR3 nucleotides are TGCAGCGTTCATGGGGAGGAGGGGGCGCGAAGCACAGATACGCAGTATTTT.

The V gene is TRBV4-1, the J gene TRBJ1-1; perhaps TRBD1 as D (6 bases). Germline CDR1 MGHRA, CDR2 YSYEKL. The V and J ends lost 1 base and 10 bases respectively, with 16 bases between them. The CDR3 totals 14 residues. Written as DNA, the CDR3 is TGCGCCAGCAGCCAAGTTAACGGGGGCGCGGGAGCTTTCTTT. The encoded protein is CASSQVNGGAGAFF.

By share, this clonotype counts as medium-sized (0.01 to 0.1%). V and J are TRBV7-8 and TRBJ1-2; 7 bases map to TRBD1. The CDR3 extends over 13 amino acids. Germline V gives CDR1 SGHVS, CDR2 FQNEAQ. With 3 bases clipped from V and 4 bases from J, the junction kept 2 bases outside the gene matches. In DNA form, the CDR3 reads TGTGCCAGCAGCTTGGGACAGATCTATGGCTACACCTTC. This translates into CASSLGQIYGYTF.

At least ten counts were recorded for this clonotype. The chain uses TRBV6-4 and TRBJ2-1, with D perhaps TRBD2 (6 bases). Per the germline V gene, CDR1 is MRHNA and CDR2 is SNTAGT. This CDR3 comprises 14 residues. V lost 0 bases to trimming and J lost 6 bases, with 9 bases between them. Here the CDR3 reads CASSDSETSNEQFF. For the CDR3, the DNA is TGTGCCAGCAGTGACTCGGAGACTAGCAATGAGCAGTTCTTC.

This chain links TRBV9 with TRBJ2-7, with 11 bases that match TRBD2. CDR3 size: 14 residues. CDR1 is SGDLS, CDR2 YYNGEE, per germline. J was trimmed by 3 bases and V by 3 bases; bases with no gene match: 2. The CDR3 coding sequence is TGTGCCAGCAGCGAGACTAGCGGGAACTACGAGCAGTACTTC. This sequence encodes CASSETSGNYEQYF.

The rearrangement uses TRBV12-3 or TRBV12-4 and TRBJ1-5; D not certain. The length of the CDR3 is 15 residues. Trimming took 1 base from V and 10 from J, leaving 17 bases between them. CDR3 in amino acids: CASSLGLGDLGPQHF. CDR3 bases: TGTGCCAGCAGTTTAGGGTTGGGCGATCTGGGACCCCAGCATTTT.

This clonotype was recorded a few times. The chain has TRBV6-5 and TRBJ1-1; 8 bases agree with TRBD1. CDR3 length equals 14 residues. V was clipped by 6 bases and J by 2 bases; unmatched bases: 5. The germline V gene has CDR1 MNHEY and CDR2 SVGAGI. In DNA form, the CDR3 reads TGTGCCAGCAGGATGGACAGGGTAAACACTGAAGCTTTCTTT. The encoded protein is CASRMDRVNTEAFF.

At least ten counts were recorded for this clonotype. This chain connects TRBV20-1 to TRBJ2-7; D not resolved. CDR1 and CDR2 from the germline V gene are DFQATT and SNEGSKA (reference sequence). V shed 3 bases and J shed 0 bases, with 6 bases lying between them. This CDR3 contains 12 residues. This chain's CDR3 is CSARPGSYEQYF. CDR3 sequence (DNA): TGCAGTGCTAGGCCGGGCTCCTACGAGCAGTACTTC.

This clonotype appeared a few times. The chain uses TRBV6-5 and TRBJ1-3, with D uncertain. V was pared by 2 bases and J by 0 bases, with 8 bases between. The CDR3 spans 15 residues. The germline gives CDR1 MNHEY, CDR2 SVGAGI. In DNA, the CDR3 is TGTGCCAGCAGTTACGAGCGGAGCTCTGGAAACACCATATATTTT. It specifies CASSYERSSGNTIYF.

The chain joins TRBV14 to TRBJ2-1; D perhaps matches TRBD1 (5 bases). V was pared by 6 bases and J by 5 bases, with 17 bases between. This CDR3 contains 15 residues. Germline V lookup: CDR1 SGHDN, CDR2 FVKESK. The CDR3 spells CASSIQAGANNEQFF. CDR3 DNA: TGTGCCAGCAGTATACAGGCAGGAGCAAACAATGAGCAGTTCTTC.

This clonotype occurred many times. This CDR3 is CASSSNPLQETQYF. The CDR3 nucleotides are TGTGCCAGCAGCTCCAACCCGCTCCAAGAGACCCAGTACTTC. This chain links TRBV7-2 with TRBJ2-5; D unclear. CDR1 is SGHTA and CDR2 is FQGNSA in the germline V gene. This CDR3 region has 14 residues. Trimming removed 4 bases at V and 1 base at J, with 10 bases between.

CDR3 coding DNA: TGTGCCACCAAGCCCTCCGGTGCCTCTGAAGCTTTCTTT. It encodes CATKPSGASEAFF. The genes are TRBV6-2 or TRBV6-3 and TRBJ1-1; D remains unclear. The germline V and J ends were trimmed by 10 bases and 6 bases, with 18 bases remaining between them. The CDR3 totals 13 residues. The germline V gene has CDR1 MNHEY and CDR2 SVGEGT.

Ten or more counts support this clonotype. The chain couples TRBV20-1 to TRBJ2-2; D gene unclear. The CDR3 sequence is 11 residues long. The V gene lost 3 bases and the J gene lost 4 bases, with 3 bases spanning the gap. CDR1 DFQATT and CDR2 SNEGSKA come from the germline V gene (reference sequence). The CDR3 nucleotides read TGCAGTGCTAGGCGCACCGGGGAGCTGTTTTTT. Translation gives CSARRTGELFF.

The chain uses TRBV4-1 and TRBJ2-5; TRBD2 matches at 11 bases. The J segment lost 3 bases and the V segment lost 6 bases, leaving 6 bases of the junction unmatched. CDR3 size: 15 residues. Germline lookup yields CDR1 MGHRA and CDR2 YSYEKL. The CDR3 bases are TGCGCCAGCAGGGGTAGCGGGGGGGCAAAAGAGACCCAGTACTTC. Translated, it gives CASRGSGGAKETQYF.

The chain recombines TRBV11-2 with TRBJ2-7; tentatively, D is TRBD1 or TRBD2 (5 bases each). The germline V and J ends were trimmed by 5 bases and 0 bases, with 17 bases remaining between them. This CDR3 has 16 residues. CDR1 SGHAT and CDR2 FQNNGV come from the germline V gene. Here the CDR3 reads CASSRRDGLRSYEQYF. The CDR3 nucleotides read TGTGCCAGCAGCAGACGGGACGGATTACGCTCCTACGAGCAGTACTTC.

The rearrangement joins TRBV7-2 to TRBJ1-6, with D unclear. The CDR3 runs 14 residues. V lost 1 base and J lost 10, with 11 bases in between. Germline loops: CDR1 SGHTA, CDR2 FQGNSA. The CDR3 bases are TGTGCCAGCAGCTTAGAGGGCGAAGGGTCACCCCTCCACTTT. Translating it yields CASSLEGEGSPLHF.

In its sample, this clonotype was seen many times. The J gene is TRBJ2-1, the V gene TRBV3-1, with TRBD2 matching 8 bases. The length of the CDR3 is 15 residues. V dropped 4 bases and J dropped 9; count of bases not matched to a gene: 11. Per germline, CDR1 LGHDT and CDR2 YNNKEL (reference sequence). The CDR3 spells CASSPLRTSRGEQFF. For the CDR3, the DNA is TGTGCCAGCAGCCCTCTCCGGACTAGCCGCGGTGAGCAGTTCTTC.

The chain joins TRBV5-6 to TRBJ2-1, with TRBD2 as a possible D gene (5 bases). This CDR3 contains 14 residues. Deletions cut 2 bases from V and 2 bases from J, with 8 bases between. CDR1 and CDR2 (germline): SGHDT, YYEEEE. DNA for the CDR3: TGTGCCAGCAGCTTCAGTAGCGCCTACAATGAGCAGTTCTTC. Amino acids: CASSFSSAYNEQFF.

The table lists this clonotype with a few counts. This rearrangement joins TRBV19 to TRBJ2-4; tentatively, D is TRBD2 (6 bases). Germline CDR1 LNHDA, CDR2 SQIVND (reference sequence). The CDR3 is 18 amino acids. V lost 5 bases, J lost 1 base, and 21 bases lay in between. The CDR3 coding sequence is TGTGCCAGTAGTTCTAACTTTGGGCGGGATTGGGCCAAAAACATTCAGTACTTC. Its protein is CASSSNFGRDWAKNIQYF.

This clonotype was recorded many times. The rearrangement joins TRBV11-3 to TRBJ2-1; a possible D gene is TRBD1 (6 bases). Germline V gene data show CDR1 as SGHNT and CDR2 as YENEEA. The CDR3 is made up of 14 amino acids. Trimming removed 2 bases at V and 9 bases at J, with 14 bases between. The CDR3 DNA follows: TGTGCCAGCAGCTTAATCTCCAGGGGCGCTGAGCAGTTCTTC. The encoded protein is CASSLISRGAEQFF. Supplemented by reference TRBV11-3 and TRBJ2-1, the full variable domain reads EAGVVQSPRYKIIEKKQPVAFWCNPISGHNTLYWYLQNLGQGPELLIRYENEEAVDDSQLPKDRFSAERLKGVDSTLKIQPAELGDSAVYLCASSLISRGAEQFFGPGTRLTVL.

The chain has TRBV6-6 and TRBJ1-1; 9 bases agree with TRBD1. J lost 10 bases, V lost 6 bases, and 15 bases had no gene match. CDR1 MNHNY and CDR2 SVGAGI come from the germline V gene (reference sequence). The CDR3 totals 15 residues. The CDR3: CASSLPRDREVSAFF. CDR3 sequence (DNA): TGTGCCAGCAGCCTCCCCCGGGACAGGGAGGTGTCAGCTTTCTTT.

The rearrangement links TRBV20-1 to TRBJ1-4; D is possibly TRBD1 (5 bases). The CDR3 is made up of 16 amino acids. Between the trimmed V and J ends, which lost 0 bases and 3 bases, there was a span of 14 bases. The germline CDR1 and CDR2 sequences are DFQATT and SNEGSKA (reference sequence). The DNA of the CDR3 is TGCAGTGCTAGAGATCTAGGGGCAGCTCCTAATGAAAAACTGTTTTTT. Translating gives CSARDLGAAPNEKLFF.

This clonotype has at least ten counts. The CDR3 bases are TGTGCCAGCAGCCAAGTACCAGAGACCCAGTACTTC. It codes for CASSQVPETQYF. V usage is TRBV14 and J usage is TRBJ2-5; D gene uncertain. The CDR3 length is 12 residues. V was cut by 1 base and J by 4 bases, with 4 bases left in between. Germline loops: CDR1 SGHDN, CDR2 FVKESK.

In its sample, this clonotype was seen a few times. The J gene is TRBJ1-2, the V gene TRBV27; D is unresolved. Germline V gene sequence: CDR1 MNHEY, CDR2 SMNVEV (reference sequence). The CDR3 is 14 amino acids. V lost 2 bases and J 4 bases, leaving 11 bases between the germline ends. The CDR3 DNA is TGTGCCAGCAGTTTACAGATGACGGCCTATGGCTACACCTTC. Encoded protein: CASSLQMTAYGYTF.